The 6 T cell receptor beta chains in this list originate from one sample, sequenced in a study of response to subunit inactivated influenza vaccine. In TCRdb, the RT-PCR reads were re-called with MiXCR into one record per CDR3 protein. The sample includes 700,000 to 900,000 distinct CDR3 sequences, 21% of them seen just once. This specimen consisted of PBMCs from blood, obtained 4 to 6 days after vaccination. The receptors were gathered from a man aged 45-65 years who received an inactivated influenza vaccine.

CDR3 sequence: CASSYGSPPNHEQYF. CDR3 in DNA: TGTGCCAGCAGTTACGGGTCTCCACCTAACCACGAGCAGTACTTC. The V gene is TRBV6-5, the J gene TRBJ2-7; D ambiguous. The CDR3 covers 15 residues. Per the germline V gene, CDR1 is MNHEY and CDR2 is SVGAGI. Trimming shortened V by 2 bases and J by 5 bases, and 16 bases separated the two germline ends.

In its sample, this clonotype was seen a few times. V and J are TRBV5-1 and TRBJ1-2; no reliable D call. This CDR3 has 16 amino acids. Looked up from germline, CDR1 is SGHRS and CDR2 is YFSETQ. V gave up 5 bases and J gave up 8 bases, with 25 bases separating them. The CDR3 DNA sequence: TGCGCCAGCAGACCGGACCCGACCGGGCCCCCAGCCGGCTACACCTTC. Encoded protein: CASRPDPTGPPAGYTF.

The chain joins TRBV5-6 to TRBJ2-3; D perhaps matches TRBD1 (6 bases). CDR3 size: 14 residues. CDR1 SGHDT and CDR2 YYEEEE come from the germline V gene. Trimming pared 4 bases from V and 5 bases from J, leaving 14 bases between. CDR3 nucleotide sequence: TGTGCCAGCAGCCCCGTGGGGGCGGGAGATACGCAGTATTTT. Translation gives CASSPVGAGDTQYF.

The CDR3 region has the DNA TGTGCCAGCAGCTTAGGGACGCACGAGCAGTACTTC. Protein product: CASSLGTHEQYF. The rearrangement links TRBV7-8 to TRBJ2-7; D is unresolved. V gave up 1 base and J gave up 5 bases, with 6 bases separating them. The CDR3 totals 12 residues. The germline CDR1 and CDR2 sequences are SGHVS and FQNEAQ.

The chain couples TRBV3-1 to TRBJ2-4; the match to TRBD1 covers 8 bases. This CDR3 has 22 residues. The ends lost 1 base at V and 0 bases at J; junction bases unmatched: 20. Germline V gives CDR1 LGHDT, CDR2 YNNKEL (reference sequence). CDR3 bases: TGTGCCAGCAGCCAAGGGGGAATGAGGGGCAGGGGGCGCGATAAAGCCAAAAACATTCAGTACTTC. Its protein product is CASSQGGMRGRGRDKAKNIQYF.

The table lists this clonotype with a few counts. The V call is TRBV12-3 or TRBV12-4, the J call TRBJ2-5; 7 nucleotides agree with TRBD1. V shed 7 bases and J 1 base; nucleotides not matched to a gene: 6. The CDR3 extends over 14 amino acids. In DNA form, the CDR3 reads TGTGCCAGCAAGATAACAGGGGTCCAAGAGACCCAGTACTTC. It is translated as CASKITGVQETQYF.